Presented here are 5 T cell receptor beta chains from one specimen sequenced in a study of vaccination and CD4 T cells after COVID-19. The Oncomine TCR Beta short-read assay sequenced DNA from cultured CD4+ T cells. TCRdb called the PCR reads again in MiXCR, with one record for every CDR3 protein. The table lists around 18,000 distinct CDR3 sequences, roughly 56% of them singletons. The antigens of these receptors remain unknown. As for time point: late sampling 161 to 241 days after vaccination in a few convalescent patients. The treatment denotes: approximately nine-day PBMC culture with coronavirus spike peptide pools or control peptides (ViraFEST assay). The material was CD4+ T cells from blood, cultured in vitro, obtained about 7 months after SARS-CoV-2 vaccination. The receptors shown here come from a human donor who had recovered from COVID-19.

This clonotype came up a few times. This chain links TRBV20-1 with TRBJ2-5; TRBD1 is a possible D gene (6 bases). The CDR3 is made up of 13 amino acids. Germline V CDR1 and CDR2: DFQATT, SNEGSKA (reference sequence). V was pared by 3 bases and J by 5 bases, with 13 bases between. The CDR3 loop reads CSASQGGTETQYF. In nucleotides, the CDR3 is TGCAGTGCTAGTCAAGGGGGTACGGAGACCCAGTACTTC.

The chain combines TRBV5-4 with TRBJ1-1, with D perhaps matching TRBD1 (6 bases). The germline V gene has CDR1 SGHNT and CDR2 YYREEE (reference sequence). Trimming removed 2 bases from V and 0 bases from J, with 17 bases in between. The CDR3 is 17 residues long. The CDR3: CASSFGGQSGVNTEAFF. CDR3 DNA sequence: TGTGCCAGCAGCTTTGGCGGACAGTCTGGGGTGAACACTGAAGCTTTCTTT. Full variable domain (remainder filled in from reference TRBV5-4 and TRBJ1-1): ETGVTQSPTHLIKTRGQQVTLRCSSQSGHNTVSWYQQALGQGPQFIFQYYREEENGRGNFPPRFSGLQFPNYSSELNVNALELDDSALYLCASSFGGQSGVNTEAFFGQGTRLTVV.

The chain has TRBV20-1 and TRBJ1-3; D is unclear. Trimming shortened V by 0 bases and J by 0 bases, and 3 bases separated the two germline ends. The CDR3 loop spans 13 amino acids. In germline, CDR1 is DFQATT, CDR2 SNEGSKA (reference sequence). The CDR3 loop is CSAREPSGNTIYF. CDR3 coding DNA: TGCAGTGCTAGAGAGCCCTCTGGAAACACCATATATTTT.

This clonotype was counted once. The chain combines TRBV20-1 with TRBJ1-1, with D unclear. The CDR3 loop spans 16 amino acids. Germline CDR1 is DFQATT and CDR2 is SNEGSKA (reference sequence). The germline V and J ends were trimmed by 2 bases and 4 bases, with 20 bases remaining between them. CDR3 bases: TGCAGTGCTAGAAAGGATGGAGGGAACGAATTCACTGAAGCTTTCTTT. Amino acid sequence: CSARKDGGNEFTEAFF.

In this sample, this clonotype turned up a few times. The V gene is TRBV6-1, the J gene TRBJ2-5; 9 nucleotides align to TRBD2. Germline loops: CDR1 MNHNS, CDR2 SASEGT. The CDR3 covers 16 residues. Trimming at V came to 2 bases and at J to 5 bases, leaving 9 bases not matched to a gene. The CDR3 reads CASSERRLAALETQYF. The CDR3 region has the DNA TGTGCCAGCAGTGAAAGGAGACTAGCGGCCCTCGAGACCCAGTACTTC.